This TCR beta chain is drawn from a study of blood T cell repertoires in COVID-19. Study-wide background: PBMCs, B-cell-depleted T cells, or T cells provided the cDNA or gDNA that made up the material.

CDR3 size: 15 residues. Germline loops: CDR1 SGHRS, CDR2 YFSETQ. V shed 5 bases and J 0 bases; nucleotides not matched to a gene: 4. Using immunoSEQ multiplex PCR, the repertoire was profiled, and TCRdb retains in-frame clones only, with some absent. Here the sample spans 470,000 or so clones, 80% to 90% being singletons. The sequence derives from a human donor in a cohort sampled during active COVID-19. V gene TRBV5-1 combines with J gene TRBJ2-7; 11 bases agree with TRBD2. The specimen sequenced was peripheral blood. The CDR3: CASRGLAESSYEQYF. In nucleotides, the CDR3 is TGCGCCAGCAGGGGACTAGCGGAAAGCTCCTACGAGCAGTACTTC.